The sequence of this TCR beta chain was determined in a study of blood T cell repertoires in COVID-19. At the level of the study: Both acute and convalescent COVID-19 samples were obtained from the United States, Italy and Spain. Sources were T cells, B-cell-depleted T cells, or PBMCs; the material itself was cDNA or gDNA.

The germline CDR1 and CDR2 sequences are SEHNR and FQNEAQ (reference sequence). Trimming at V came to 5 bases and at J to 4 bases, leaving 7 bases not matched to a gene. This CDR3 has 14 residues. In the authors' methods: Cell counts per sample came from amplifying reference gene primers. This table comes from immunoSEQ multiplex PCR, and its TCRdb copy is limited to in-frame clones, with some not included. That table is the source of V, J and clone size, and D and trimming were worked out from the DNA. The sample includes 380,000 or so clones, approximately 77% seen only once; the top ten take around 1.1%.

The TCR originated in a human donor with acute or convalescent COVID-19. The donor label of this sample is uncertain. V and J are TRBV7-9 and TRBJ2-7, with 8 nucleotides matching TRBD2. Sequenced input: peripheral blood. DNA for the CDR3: TGTGCCAGCAGCCAGAGCGGGAGTGGATACGAGCAGTACTTC. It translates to CASSQSGSGYEQYF.